The next 32 T cell receptor beta chains were all read from a single sample in a study of Ad26.COV2.S vaccination and SARS-CoV-2 variants. Method: immunoSEQ multiplex PCR; TCRdb's copy keeps in-frame clones and lacks some. The sample lists 450,000 to 550,000 clones; roughly nine tenths were seen once. The treatment: around 19 received Ad26.COV2.S at low or high dose, single or two shots; 5 received placebo; per-sample allocation not given. Vaccine and placebo recipients were sampled on day 63 after the first injection. Source: peripheral blood, taken in a trial of Ad26.COV2.S vaccine versus placebo. These TCRs come from a person aged 18 to 59 who received the Ad26.COV2.S COVID-19 vaccine or a placebo.

This clone was counted once. This sequence joins TRBV28 and TRBJ2-6, with 8 bases lining up with TRBD1. The CDR3 totals 17 residues. Germline CDR1 and CDR2: MDHEN and SYDVKM. The trim removed 2 bases at V and 4 bases at J, leaving 7 bases unmatched. CDR3 protein: CASSLEGQGAGANVLTF. The CDR3 DNA reads TGTGCCAGCAGTTTAGAGGGGCAGGGGGCCGGGGCCAACGTCCTGACTTTC.

The chain joins TRBV30 to TRBJ2-1; 9 bases fit TRBD2. The CDR3 has 14 residues. Germline loops: CDR1 GTSNPN, CDR2 SVGIG (reference sequence). The junction had 6 bases not matched to a gene; V was cut back by 0 bases and J by 9 bases. CDR3 nucleotide sequence: TGTGCCTGGAGTGTGGGCGGGGGGGCCCCTGAGCAGTTCTTC. Its protein is CAWSVGGGAPEQFF. The whole variable domain, filled in from reference TRBV30 and TRBJ2-1, reads SQTIHQWPATLVQPVGSPLSLECTVEGTSNPNLYWYRQAAGRGLQLLFYSVGIGQISSEVPQNLSASRPQDRQFILSSKKLLLSDSGFYLCAWSVGGGAPEQFFGPGTRLTVL.

The chain joins TRBV29-1 to TRBJ2-2; D unclear. With 5 bases removed from V and 0 bases from J, the gap between germline ends came to 7 bases. CDR3 length equals 13 residues. CDR1 is SQVTM and CDR2 is ANQGSEA in the germline V gene. CDR3 DNA sequence: TGCAGCGTTTGGTTGCCGAACACCGGGGAGCTGTTTTTT. This translates into CSVWLPNTGELFF.

CDR3 in DNA: TGTGCCAGCTCACACGGACAGGGTCGCACCGGGGAGCTGTTTTTT. Encoded protein: CASSHGQGRTGELFF. The rearrangement uses TRBV18 and TRBJ2-2; TRBD1 agrees at 8 bases. Unmatched junction bases numbered 5, after V lost 4 bases and J lost 4 bases. This CDR3 comprises 15 residues. Looked up from germline, CDR1 is KGHSH and CDR2 is LQKENI.

This clone was seen a single time. This chain joins TRBV12-3 or TRBV12-4 and TRBJ2-1; D is unresolved. This CDR3 comprises 12 residues. Trimming pared 3 bases from V and 6 bases from J, leaving 6 bases between. The CDR3 DNA reads TGTGCCAGCAGTTTCCGGCGCAATGAGCAGTTCTTC. It yields the protein CASSFRRNEQFF.

This clone was found a few times. The chain has TRBV6-5 and TRBJ1-5, with D possibly matching TRBD1 (6 bases). The CDR3 extends over 14 amino acids. V shed 7 bases and J shed 4 bases, with 14 bases lying between them. In germline, CDR1 is MNHEY, CDR2 SVGAGI. The CDR3 DNA reads as TGTGCCAGCAACATAGAGGGGGAAAATCAGCCCCAGCATTTT. It translates to CASNIEGENQPQHF.

V is TRBV5-1 and J is TRBJ2-7, with 9 bases aligning to TRBD1. The CDR3 has 15 residues. CDR1 and CDR2 from the germline V gene are SGHRS and YFSETQ. The ends lost 0 bases at V and 6 bases at J; junction bases unmatched: 7. The CDR3 here is CASSLVGQGSSEQYF. For the CDR3, the DNA is TGCGCCAGCAGCTTGGTGGGACAGGGTAGTTCCGAGCAGTACTTC. The full variable domain, rest sourced from reference TRBV5-1 and TRBJ2-7, is KAGVTQTPRYLIKTRGQQVTLSCSPISGHRSVSWYQQTPGQGLQFLFEYFSETQRNKGNFPGRFSGRQFSNSRSEMNVSTLELGDSALYLCASSLVGQGSSEQYFGPGTRLTVT.

V usage is TRBV3-1 (or the pseudogene TRBV3-2) and J usage is TRBJ1-2, with a possible D match to TRBD1 (5 bases). This CDR3 is 19 amino acids long. CDR1 LGHDT and CDR2 YNNKEL come from the germline V gene (reference sequence). V lost 0 bases and J 0 bases, leaving 20 bases between the germline ends. CDR3 residues: CASSQEGDFAGRPNYGYTF. The CDR3 DNA reads as TGTGCCAGCAGCCAAGAGGGGGACTTCGCAGGGCGCCCTAACTATGGCTACACCTTC.

This chain links TRBV28 with TRBJ1-6; D is perhaps TRBD1 (5 bases). The CDR3 length is 16 residues. V was clipped by 8 bases and J by 3 bases, with 17 bases between them. Germline V gene data show CDR1 as MDHEN and CDR2 as SYDVKM. CDR3 DNA: TGTGCCAGCGAGATGGGGGGGGGAGGCTATAATTCACCCCTCCACTTT. It encodes CASEMGGGGYNSPLHF.

This chain links TRBV19 with TRBJ2-5; D might be TRBD2 (6 bases). Between the trimmed V and J ends, which lost 3 bases and 2 bases, there was a span of 10 bases. The CDR3 length is 14 residues. CDR1 and CDR2 (germline): LNHDA, SQIVND (reference sequence). The CDR3 nucleotides read TGTGCCAGTAGTATTTTCGGGGGACAAGAGACCCAGTACTTC. Its protein is CASSIFGGQETQYF.

V gene TRBV27 combines with J gene TRBJ1-6; D is undetermined. The germline V gene encodes CDR1 MNHEY and CDR2 SMNVEV (reference sequence). V dropped 3 bases and J dropped 7 bases, with 10 bases sitting between them. CDR3 size: 14 residues. In DNA form, the CDR3 reads TGTGCCAGCAGTTTTTCCGGGGAAAATTCACCCCTCCACTTT. Protein: CASSFSGENSPLHF.

The chain joins TRBV6-1 to TRBJ1-2, with D unclear. This CDR3 is built from 12 residues. Germline lookup yields CDR1 MNHNS and CDR2 SASEGT. The V end was cut by 3 bases, the J end by 5 bases, with 7 bases between. In DNA form, the CDR3 reads TGTGCCAGCAGTGAGCGGCCGTATGGCTACACCTTC. This codes for CASSERPYGYTF.

The rearrangement uses TRBV12-3 or TRBV12-4 and TRBJ2-7; TRBD1 might be the D (6 bases). This CDR3 spans 13 amino acids. V dropped 5 bases and J dropped 4 bases, with 12 bases sitting between them. For the CDR3, the DNA is TGTGCCAGCAGTGGAGAGGGGGAATACGAGCAGTACTTC. Its translation: CASSGEGEYEQYF.

V is TRBV27 and J is TRBJ1-2, with 7 bases fitting TRBD1. CDR3 length: 15 amino acids. The germline V gene has CDR1 MNHEY and CDR2 SMNVEV (reference sequence). Losses at the gene ends were 6 bases for V and 3 bases for J; bases not matched to a gene: 10. CDR3 coding DNA: TGTGCCAGCAGCCAGGGACAGACTGCTTACTATGGCTACACCTTC. Protein: CASSQGQTAYYGYTF.

The CDR3 region is CASSLSGGLNTEAFF. Written as DNA, the CDR3 is TGTGCCAGCAGCTTAAGTGGGGGCCTAAACACTGAAGCTTTCTTT. The genes are TRBV11-1 and TRBJ1-1; D is perhaps TRBD1 (6 bases). The CDR3 loop spans 15 amino acids. Trimming shortened V by 2 bases and J by 2 bases, and 12 bases separated the two germline ends. The V gene's germline CDR1 is SGHAT and CDR2 FQDESV (reference sequence).

The CDR3, as DNA: TGTGCCTGGAGTCCCTTCCTCGCTGAAGCTTTCTTT. It encodes CAWSPFLAEAFF. The chain combines TRBV30 with TRBJ1-1, with D uncertain. In germline, CDR1 is GTSNPN, CDR2 SVGIG (reference sequence). The CDR3 totals 12 residues. Trimming removed 2 bases at V and 6 bases at J, with 10 bases between. The complete variable domain, with remaining parts taken from reference TRBV30 and TRBJ1-1, reads SQTIHQWPATLVQPVGSPLSLECTVEGTSNPNLYWYRQAAGRGLQLLFYSVGIGQISSEVPQNLSASRPQDRQFILSSKKLLLSDSGFYLCAWSPFLAEAFFGQGTRLTVV.

The chain joins TRBV5-1 to TRBJ2-1; 9 bases match TRBD2. Germline V CDR1 and CDR2: SGHRS, YFSETQ. The CDR3 sequence is 15 residues long. V trimming: 2 bases; J trimming: 8 bases; junction bases outside the gene matches: 8. DNA for the CDR3: TGCGCCAGCAGCTTTGTGGCGGGGGGGCGCGATGAGCAGTTCTTC. It encodes CASSFVAGGRDEQFF. Full variable domain (outside the CDR3, taken from reference TRBV5-1 and TRBJ2-1): KAGVTQTPRYLIKTRGQQVTLSCSPISGHRSVSWYQQTPGQGLQFLFEYFSETQRNKGNFPGRFSGRQFSNSRSEMNVSTLELGDSALYLCASSFVAGGRDEQFFGPGTRLTVL.

J is TRBJ2-3 and V is TRBV9; 9 nucleotides match TRBD1. The CDR3 spans 16 residues. CDR1 and CDR2 from the germline V gene are SGDLS and YYNGEE. The J segment lost 2 bases and the V segment lost 2 bases, leaving 6 bases of the junction unmatched. Here the CDR3 reads CASSVRQGGNTDTQYF. The CDR3 DNA follows: TGTGCCAGCAGCGTCCGACAGGGGGGGAACACAGATACGCAGTATTTT.

The CDR3 reads CSGTGYGNTIYF. The CDR3 nucleotides read TGCAGCGGAACAGGTTACGGAAACACCATATATTTT. The V call is TRBV29-1, the J call TRBJ1-3, with a tentative D call TRBD1 (5 bases). V lost 7 bases, J lost 4 bases, and 11 bases lay in between. Looked up from germline, CDR1 is SQVTM and CDR2 is ANQGSEA. This CDR3 has 12 amino acids.

To note about this clone: The same CDR3 arises from other DNA sequences in this sample as well. CDR3 protein: CASSLDRGETQYF. CDR3 DNA: TGTGCCAGCAGCTTAGACAGAGGCGAGACCCAGTACTTC. The rearrangement joins TRBV11-3 to TRBJ2-5; D remains unclear. CDR1 is SGHNT and CDR2 is YENEEA in the germline V gene. Between the trimmed V and J ends, which lost 0 bases and 5 bases, there was a span of 7 bases. The CDR3 length is 13 residues.

This clone was found once. Sequence at one end of the junction differs from germline and may be a read error. V and J are TRBV20-1 and TRBJ2-7, with TRBD2 as a possible D gene (5 bases). This CDR3 region has 8 residues. Germline V gives CDR1 DFQATT, CDR2 SNEGSKA (reference sequence). The CDR3 loop is CRPPGVNF. DNA for the CDR3: TGCAGGCCCCCCGGGGTGAACTTC.

This chain uses TRBV6-2 or TRBV6-3 with TRBJ2-7; D is possibly TRBD2 (6 bases). Looked up from germline, CDR1 is MNHEY and CDR2 is SVGEGT. The CDR3 runs 14 residues. Trimming took off 4 bases at V and 3 bases at J, with 13 bases between the two ends. CDR3 residues: CASSSQAGLYEQYF. The CDR3 nucleotides are TGTGCCAGCAGTTCTCAAGCGGGCCTCTACGAGCAGTACTTC.

The chain employs TRBV5-4 and TRBJ1-2; TRBD1 matches at 7 bases. The germline V gene encodes CDR1 SGHNT and CDR2 YYREEE (reference sequence). The CDR3 is 15 amino acids. V trimming: 3 bases; J trimming: 3 bases; junction bases outside the gene matches: 8. The CDR3 loop reads CASSSVTGAHYGYTF. The CDR3 nucleotides read TGTGCCAGCAGCTCCGTTACAGGGGCCCACTATGGCTACACCTTC.

J is TRBJ2-1 and V is TRBV24-1, with 13 bases lining up with TRBD2. The junction had 9 bases not matched to a gene; V was cut back by 4 bases and J by 10 bases. Germline CDR1 reads KGHDR; CDR2 reads SFDVKD. This CDR3 has 16 amino acids. As DNA, the CDR3 is TGTGCCACCAGTGAATCCGGGACTAGCGGGACTGAAGAGCAGTTCTTC. Its protein product is CATSESGTSGTEEQFF.

The chain links TRBV7-8 to TRBJ2-2; D is unresolved. The ends were cut back, 3 bases at V and 3 bases at J, with 11 bases in the middle. The CDR3 loop spans 15 amino acids. Germline lookup yields CDR1 SGHVS and CDR2 FQNEAQ. CDR3 amino acids: CASSLVSSDTGELFF. DNA for the CDR3: TGTGCCAGCAGCTTGGTGTCTAGTGACACCGGGGAGCTGTTTTTT.

This clone was detected a few times. This chain joins TRBV19 and TRBJ1-5; the D is unclear. Deletions cut 10 bases from V and 1 base from J, with 14 bases between. The CDR3 loop spans 14 amino acids. Germline CDR1 and CDR2: LNHDA and SQIVND (reference sequence). CDR3 in DNA: TGTGCCACCCAGGAGGTTCCCAGCAATCAGCCCCAGCATTTT. This sequence encodes CATQEVPSNQPQHF.

The CDR3 reads CAVRRGQGAREQYF. CDR3 coding DNA: TGTGCCGTCCGAAGGGGACAGGGGGCTCGGGAGCAGTACTTC. The V gene is TRBV24-1, the J gene TRBJ2-7; 12 bases are shared with TRBD1. CDR3 length equals 14 residues. Trimming at V came to 12 bases and at J to 7 bases, leaving 12 bases not matched to a gene. The germline gives CDR1 KGHDR, CDR2 SFDVKD.

V gene TRBV30 combines with J gene TRBJ1-1, with 7 bases lining up with TRBD1. Germline V gives CDR1 GTSNPN, CDR2 SVGIG (reference sequence). J lost 4 bases, V lost 3 bases, and 8 bases had no gene match. This CDR3 comprises 14 residues. DNA of the CDR3: TGTGCCTGGAGAAGACAGGGTTGGAGCACTGAAGCTTTCTTT. Amino acids: CAWRRQGWSTEAFF.

The J gene is TRBJ2-7, the V gene TRBV4-3, with D tentatively TRBD1 (5 bases). V was trimmed by 0 bases and J by 2 bases, leaving 14 bases between them. The CDR3 has 16 residues. The germline CDR1 and CDR2 sequences are LGHNA and YSLEER. CDR3 residues: CASSQDLVGPTYEQYF. The CDR3 DNA sequence: TGCGCCAGCAGCCAAGATTTAGTGGGGCCTACCTACGAGCAGTACTTC.

J is TRBJ1-1 and V is TRBV15; D is undetermined. Trimming removed 1 base from V and 10 bases from J, with 16 bases in between. The germline gives CDR1 LNHNV, CDR2 YYDKDF (reference sequence). The CDR3 is made up of 14 amino acids. The CDR3 DNA reads TGTGCCACCAGCAGAGGAGGCGATCTGTACGGAGCTTTCTTT. Its translation is CATSRGGDLYGAFF.

The gene calls are TRBV19 and TRBJ1-2; TRBD1 agrees at 8 bases. The CDR3 runs to 15 residues. J lost 6 bases, V lost 5 bases, and 11 bases had no gene match. Germline CDR1 is LNHDA and CDR2 is SQIVND (reference sequence). The CDR3 DNA is TGTGCCAGTAGTTCCAGAAGCAGGGGGCTTAATGGCTACACCTTC. Encoded protein: CASSSRSRGLNGYTF.

V and J are TRBV5-4 and TRBJ2-7, with 7 bases aligning to TRBD2. The germline V gene has CDR1 SGHNT and CDR2 YYREEE (reference sequence). There are 16 residues in the CDR3. J gave up 1 base and V 1 base, and 8 bases lay outside the gene matches. DNA of the CDR3: TGTGCCAGCAGCTTGTTGGGCGGGGGTAGGTCCTACGAGCAGTACTTC. This encodes CASSLLGGGRSYEQYF.